This T cell receptor (beta chain) was sequenced during a study of blood T cell repertoires in COVID-19. About the study: Acute-phase and convalescent COVID-19 samples originated in the United States, Italy and Spain. Sources were T cells, B-cell-depleted T cells, or PBMCs; the material itself was cDNA or gDNA.

V lost 2 bases to trimming and J lost 2 bases, with 9 bases between them. Germline V lookup: CDR1 SQVTM, CDR2 ANQGSEA. The length of the CDR3 is 13 residues. In the study's own analysis: Nucleated cell counts were estimated from reference gene primer amplification. Sequenced by immunoSEQ multiplex PCR; TCRdb stores in-frame clones only, minus some. V and J calls plus clone size are reproduced from that table; the DNA served to infer D and trimming. The sample yields over 300,000 clones, 90% seen once. This TCR was sampled from a man in his late teens or twenties with active or convalescent COVID-19. The rearrangement uses TRBV29-1 and TRBJ2-5, with D possibly TRBD1 on 5 matching bases. The sample consisted of peripheral blood. CDR3 sequence: CSVERGNQETQYF. CDR3 DNA: TGCAGCGTTGAAAGGGGAAATCAAGAGACCCAGTACTTC.